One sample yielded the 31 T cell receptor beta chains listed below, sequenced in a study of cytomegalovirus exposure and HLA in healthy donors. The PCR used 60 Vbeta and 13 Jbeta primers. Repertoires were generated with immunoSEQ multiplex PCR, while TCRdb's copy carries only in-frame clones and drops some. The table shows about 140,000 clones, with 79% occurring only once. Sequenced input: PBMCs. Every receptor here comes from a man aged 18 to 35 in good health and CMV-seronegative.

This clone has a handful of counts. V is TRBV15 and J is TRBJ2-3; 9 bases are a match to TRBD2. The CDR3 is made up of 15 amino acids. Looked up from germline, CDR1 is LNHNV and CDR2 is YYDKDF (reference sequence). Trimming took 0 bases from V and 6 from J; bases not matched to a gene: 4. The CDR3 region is CATSRDRGTSDTQYF. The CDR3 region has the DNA TGTGCCACCAGCAGAGATCGAGGGACTAGCGATACGCAGTATTTT.

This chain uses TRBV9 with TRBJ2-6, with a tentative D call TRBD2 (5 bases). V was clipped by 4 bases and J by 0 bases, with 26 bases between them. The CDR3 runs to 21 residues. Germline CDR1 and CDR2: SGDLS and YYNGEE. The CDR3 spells CASSHSGKDGSRPSGANVLTF. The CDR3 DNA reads TGTGCCAGCAGCCACTCGGGAAAGGATGGCTCAAGACCCTCTGGGGCCAACGTCCTGACTTTC. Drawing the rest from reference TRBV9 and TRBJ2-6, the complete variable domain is DSGVTQTPKHLITATGQRVTLRCSPRSGDLSVYWYQQSLDQGLQFLIQYYNGEERAKGNILERFSAQQFPDLHSELNLSSLELGDSALYFCASSHSGKDGSRPSGANVLTFGAGSRLTVL.

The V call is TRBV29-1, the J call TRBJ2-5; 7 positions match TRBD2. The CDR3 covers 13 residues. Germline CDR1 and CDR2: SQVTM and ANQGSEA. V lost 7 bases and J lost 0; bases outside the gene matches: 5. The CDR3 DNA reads TGCAGCGCCACCGGGGGGTACCAAGAGACCCAGTACTTC. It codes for CSATGGYQETQYF.

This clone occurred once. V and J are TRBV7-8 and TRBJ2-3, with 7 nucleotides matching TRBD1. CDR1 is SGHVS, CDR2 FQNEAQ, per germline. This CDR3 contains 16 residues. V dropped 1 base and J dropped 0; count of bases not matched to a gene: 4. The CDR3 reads CASSLGQGLSTDTQYF. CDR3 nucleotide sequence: TGTGCCAGCAGCTTAGGACAGGGCCTTAGCACAGATACGCAGTATTTT.

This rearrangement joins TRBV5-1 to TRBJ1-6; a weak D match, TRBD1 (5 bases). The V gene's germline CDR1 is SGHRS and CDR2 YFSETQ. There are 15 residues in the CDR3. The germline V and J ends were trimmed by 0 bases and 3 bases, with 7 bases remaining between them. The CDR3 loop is CASSLEQGYNSPLHF. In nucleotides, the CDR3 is TGCGCCAGCAGCTTGGAGCAGGGCTATAATTCACCCCTCCACTTT.

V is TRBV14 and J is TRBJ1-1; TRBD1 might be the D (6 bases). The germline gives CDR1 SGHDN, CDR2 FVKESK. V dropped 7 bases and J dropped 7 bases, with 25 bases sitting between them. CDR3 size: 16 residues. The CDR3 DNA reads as TGTGCCAGCATTAGTCCCGCTGCTACAGGGCACGGTGAAGCTTTCTTT. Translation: CASISPAATGHGEAFF.

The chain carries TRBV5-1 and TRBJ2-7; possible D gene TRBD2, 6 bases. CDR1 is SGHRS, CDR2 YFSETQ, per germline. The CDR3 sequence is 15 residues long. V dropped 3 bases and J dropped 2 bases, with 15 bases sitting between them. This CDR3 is CASSWGVRIPYEQYF. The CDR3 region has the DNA TGCGCCAGCAGCTGGGGGGTAAGGATCCCCTACGAGCAGTACTTC.

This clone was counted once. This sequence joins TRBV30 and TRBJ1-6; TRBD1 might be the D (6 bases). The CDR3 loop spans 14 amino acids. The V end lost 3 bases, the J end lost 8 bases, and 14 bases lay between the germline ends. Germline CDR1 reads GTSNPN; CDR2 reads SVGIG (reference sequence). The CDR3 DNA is TGTGCCTGGAGGATGAGGGGGGGAGATTCACCCCTCCACTTT. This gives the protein CAWRMRGGDSPLHF.

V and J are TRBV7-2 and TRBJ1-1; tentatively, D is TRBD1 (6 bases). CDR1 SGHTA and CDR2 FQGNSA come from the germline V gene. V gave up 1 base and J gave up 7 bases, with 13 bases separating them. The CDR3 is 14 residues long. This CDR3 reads CASSLVRGPYEAFF. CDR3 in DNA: TGTGCCAGCAGCTTAGTCAGGGGCCCATATGAAGCTTTCTTT.

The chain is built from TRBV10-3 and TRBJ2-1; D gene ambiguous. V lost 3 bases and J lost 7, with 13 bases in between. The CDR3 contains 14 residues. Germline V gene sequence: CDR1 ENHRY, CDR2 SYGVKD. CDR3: CAISDGRTVNEQFF. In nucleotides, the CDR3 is TGTGCCATCAGTGATGGTCGAACGGTAAATGAGCAGTTCTTC.

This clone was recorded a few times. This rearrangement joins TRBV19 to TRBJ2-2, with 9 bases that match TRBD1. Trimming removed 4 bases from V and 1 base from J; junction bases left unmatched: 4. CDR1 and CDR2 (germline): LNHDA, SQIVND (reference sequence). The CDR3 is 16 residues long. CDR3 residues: CASSRWGQGNTGELFF. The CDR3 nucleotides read TGTGCCAGTAGTAGATGGGGACAGGGGAACACCGGGGAGCTGTTTTTT.

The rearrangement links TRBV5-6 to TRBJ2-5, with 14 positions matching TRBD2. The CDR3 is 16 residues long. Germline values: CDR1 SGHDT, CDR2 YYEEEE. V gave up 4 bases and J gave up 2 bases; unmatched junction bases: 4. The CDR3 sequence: CASSPRLAGGQETQYF. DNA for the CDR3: TGTGCCAGCAGCCCCAGACTAGCGGGGGGGCAAGAGACCCAGTACTTC.

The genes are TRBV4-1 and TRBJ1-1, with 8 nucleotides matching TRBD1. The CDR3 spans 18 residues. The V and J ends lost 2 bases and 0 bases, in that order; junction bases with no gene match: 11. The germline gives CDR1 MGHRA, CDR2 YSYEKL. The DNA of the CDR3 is TGCGCCAGCAGCCAAAAGCTCCATCAGGGGGCGTTGAACACTGAAGCTTTCTTT. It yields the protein CASSQKLHQGALNTEAFF.

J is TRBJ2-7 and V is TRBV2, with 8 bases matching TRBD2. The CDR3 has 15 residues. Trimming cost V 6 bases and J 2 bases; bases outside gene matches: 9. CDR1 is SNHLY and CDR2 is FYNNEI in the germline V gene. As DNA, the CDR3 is TGTGCCAGCAGGGTCGGCGGGGGGTCCCCCTACGAGCAGTACTTC. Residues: CASRVGGGSPYEQYF.

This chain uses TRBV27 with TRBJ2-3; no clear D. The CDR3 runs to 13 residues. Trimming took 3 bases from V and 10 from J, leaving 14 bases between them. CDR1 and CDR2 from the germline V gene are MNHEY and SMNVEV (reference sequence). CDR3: CASSFRLQLAQYF. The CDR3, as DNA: TGTGCCAGCAGTTTCCGACTCCAATTGGCGCAGTATTTT.

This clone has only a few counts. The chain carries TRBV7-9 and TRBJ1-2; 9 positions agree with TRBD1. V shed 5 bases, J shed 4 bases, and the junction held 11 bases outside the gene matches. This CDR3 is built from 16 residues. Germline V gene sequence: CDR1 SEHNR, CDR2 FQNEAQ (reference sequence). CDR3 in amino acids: CASSETDRGLFYGYTF. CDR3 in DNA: TGTGCCAGCAGCGAAACGGACAGGGGCCTCTTCTATGGCTACACCTTC.

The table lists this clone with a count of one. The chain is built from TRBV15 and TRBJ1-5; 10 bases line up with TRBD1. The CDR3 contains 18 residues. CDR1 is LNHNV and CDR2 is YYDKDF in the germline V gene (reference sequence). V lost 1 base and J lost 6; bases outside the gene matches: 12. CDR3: CATSRGGSGTGDSQPQHF. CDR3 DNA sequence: TGTGCCACCAGCAGAGGGGGGTCAGGGACAGGGGATTCTCAGCCCCAGCATTTT.

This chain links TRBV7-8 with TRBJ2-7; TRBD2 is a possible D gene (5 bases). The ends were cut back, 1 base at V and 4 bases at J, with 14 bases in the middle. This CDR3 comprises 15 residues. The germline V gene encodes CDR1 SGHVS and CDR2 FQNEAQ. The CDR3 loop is CASSLELGSGYEQYF. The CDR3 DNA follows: TGTGCCAGCAGCTTAGAGTTAGGGTCGGGATACGAGCAGTACTTC. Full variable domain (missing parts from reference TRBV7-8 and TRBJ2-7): GAGVSQSPRYKVAKRGQDVALRCDPISGHVSLFWYQQALGQGPEFLTYFQNEAQLDKSGLPSDRFFAERPEGSVSTLKIQRTQQEDSAVYLCASSLELGSGYEQYFGPGTRLTVT.

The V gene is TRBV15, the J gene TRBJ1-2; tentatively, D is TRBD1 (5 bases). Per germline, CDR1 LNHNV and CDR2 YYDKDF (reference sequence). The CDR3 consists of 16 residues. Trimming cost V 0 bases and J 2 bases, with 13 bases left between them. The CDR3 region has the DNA TGTGCCACCAGCAGAGATAGGGGCGGACGGAACTATGGCTACACCTTC. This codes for CATSRDRGGRNYGYTF.

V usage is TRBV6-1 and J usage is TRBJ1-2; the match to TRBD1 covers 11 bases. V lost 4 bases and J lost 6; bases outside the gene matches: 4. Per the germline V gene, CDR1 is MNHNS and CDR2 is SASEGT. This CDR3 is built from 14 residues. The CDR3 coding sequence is TGTGCCAGCAGTGGGACAGGGGGCTTAGATGGCTACACCTTC. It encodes CASSGTGGLDGYTF.

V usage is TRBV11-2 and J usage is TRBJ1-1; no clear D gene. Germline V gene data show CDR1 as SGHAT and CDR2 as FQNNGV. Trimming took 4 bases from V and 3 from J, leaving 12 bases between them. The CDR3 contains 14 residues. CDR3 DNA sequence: TGTGCCAGCAGCTCAGGTCGGGGATACACTGAAGCTTTCTTT. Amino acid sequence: CASSSGRGYTEAFF.

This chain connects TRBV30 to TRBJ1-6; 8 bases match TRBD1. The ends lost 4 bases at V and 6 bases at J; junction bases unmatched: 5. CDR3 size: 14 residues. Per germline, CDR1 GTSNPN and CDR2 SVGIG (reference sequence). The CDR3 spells CAWKTGTGNSPLHF. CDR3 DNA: TGTGCCTGGAAGACCGGGACAGGTAATTCACCCCTCCACTTT.

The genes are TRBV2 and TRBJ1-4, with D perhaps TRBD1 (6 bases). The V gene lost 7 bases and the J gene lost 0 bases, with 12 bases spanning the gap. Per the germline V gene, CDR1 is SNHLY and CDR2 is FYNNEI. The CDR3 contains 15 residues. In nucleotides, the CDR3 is TGTGCCAGCAACCCGGACAGCGCAACTAATGAAAAACTGTTTTTT. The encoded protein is CASNPDSATNEKLFF. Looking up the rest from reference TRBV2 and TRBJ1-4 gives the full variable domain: EPEVTQTPSHQVTQMGQEVILRCVPISNHLYFYWYRQILGQKVEFLVSFYNNEISEKSEIFDDQFSVERPDGSNFTLKIRSTKLEDSAMYFCASNPDSATNEKLFFGSGTQLSVL.

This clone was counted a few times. The CDR3 nucleotides read TGTGCCAGCAGCCCCCGGACAGGGGGTATTGAAAAACTGTTTTTT. Translated, it gives CASSPRTGGIEKLFF. This chain joins TRBV13 and TRBJ1-4; 10 bases fit TRBD1. The junction had 7 bases not matched to a gene; V was cut back by 5 bases and J by 7 bases. From germline, CDR1 is PRHDT and CDR2 FYEKMQ (reference sequence). The CDR3 covers 15 residues. The full variable domain, with the rest looked up from reference TRBV13 and TRBJ1-4, is AAGVIQSPRHLIKEKRETATLKCYPIPRHDTVYWYQQGPGQDPQFLISFYEKMQSDKGSIPDRFSAQQFSDYHSELNMSSLELGDSALYFCASSPRTGGIEKLFFGSGTQLSVL.

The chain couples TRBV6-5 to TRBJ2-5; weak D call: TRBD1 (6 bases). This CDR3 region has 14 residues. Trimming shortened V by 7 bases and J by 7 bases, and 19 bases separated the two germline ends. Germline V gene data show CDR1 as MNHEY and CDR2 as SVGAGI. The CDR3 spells CASKFGGLGGTQYF. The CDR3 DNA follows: TGTGCCAGCAAGTTTGGGGGCCTAGGGGGGACCCAGTACTTC.

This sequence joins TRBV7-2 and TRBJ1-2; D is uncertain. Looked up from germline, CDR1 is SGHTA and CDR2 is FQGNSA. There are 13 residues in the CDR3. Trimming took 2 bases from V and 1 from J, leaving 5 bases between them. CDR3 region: CASSLNSNYGYTF. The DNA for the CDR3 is TGTGCCAGCAGCTTAAACAGTAACTATGGCTACACCTTC.

The CDR3 reads CASRRDRVDGYTF. Here the CDR3 DNA reads TGTGCCAGCCGCCGAGACCGGGTCGATGGCTACACCTTC. The V and J genes are TRBV5-8 and TRBJ1-2; D is unclear. Trimming shortened V by 7 bases and J by 6 bases, and 16 bases separated the two germline ends. The germline CDR1 and CDR2 sequences are SGHTS and YDEGEE. The CDR3 sequence is 13 residues long.

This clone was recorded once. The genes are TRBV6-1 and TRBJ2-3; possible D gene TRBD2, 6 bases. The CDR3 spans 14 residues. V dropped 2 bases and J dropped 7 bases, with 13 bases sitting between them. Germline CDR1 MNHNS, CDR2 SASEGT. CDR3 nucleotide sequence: TGTGCCAGCAGTGAAAGGGGACTTTCCCATACGCAGTATTTT. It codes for CASSERGLSHTQYF.

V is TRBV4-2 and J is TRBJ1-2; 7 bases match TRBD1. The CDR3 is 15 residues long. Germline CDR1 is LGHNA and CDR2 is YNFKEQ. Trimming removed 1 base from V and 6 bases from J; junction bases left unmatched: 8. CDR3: CASSQAPDREDGYTF. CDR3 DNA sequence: TGTGCCAGCAGCCAAGCTCCCGACAGGGAAGATGGCTACACCTTC.

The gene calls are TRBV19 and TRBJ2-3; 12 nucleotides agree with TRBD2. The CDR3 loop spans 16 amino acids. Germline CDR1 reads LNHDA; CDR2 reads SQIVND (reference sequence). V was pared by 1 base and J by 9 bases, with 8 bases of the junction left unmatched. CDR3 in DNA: TGTGCCAGTAGTATAGGAGTCTCTAGCGGGGGGGAAACGCAGTATTTT. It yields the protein CASSIGVSSGGETQYF.

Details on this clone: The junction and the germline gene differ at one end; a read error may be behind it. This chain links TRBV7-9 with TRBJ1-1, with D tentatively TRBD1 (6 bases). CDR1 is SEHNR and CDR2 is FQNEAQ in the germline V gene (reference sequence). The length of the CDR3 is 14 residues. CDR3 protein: CSSSLEVVGTEAFF. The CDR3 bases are TGTTCCAGCAGCTTAGAAGTCGTAGGGACAGAAGCTTTCTTT. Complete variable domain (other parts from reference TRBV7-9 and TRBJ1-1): DTGVSQNPRHKITKRGQNVTFRCDPISEHNRLYWYRQTLGQGPEFLTYFQNEAQLEKSRLLSDRFSAERPKGSFSTLEIQRTEQGDSAMYLCSSSLEVVGTEAFFGQGTRLTVV.